This T cell receptor (beta chain) stems from a study of blood T cell repertoires in COVID-19. Study-level information: Acute and convalescent COVID-19 samples came from the United States, Italy and Spain. In each case, the material was cDNA or gDNA derived from T cells, B-cell-depleted T cells, or PBMCs.

Per the authors' pipeline: Amplification with reference gene primers provided the estimates of nucleated cell counts. Profiling relied on immunoSEQ multiplex PCR, and the TCRdb table lists in-frame clones only, not all of them. That table supplies the V and J calls and clone size; D and trimming were determined from the DNA. The sample consists of 150,000 to 200,000 clones, 80% to 90% of them appearing once. Looked up from germline, CDR1 is SGHTA and CDR2 is FQGNSA. Germline trimming cut 5 bases from V and 1 base from J; bases unmatched to any gene: 15. The CDR3 extends over 19 amino acids. The Seattle patients joined while their infection was active and were tracked longitudinally afterward.

Source material: peripheral blood. The source is a middle-aged woman with COVID-19, enrolled during active disease. This sequence joins TRBV7-2 and TRBJ2-5; 11 bases are shared with TRBD2. The CDR3 sequence is CASSDPKPSSGGIQETQYF. The DNA for the CDR3 is TGTGCCAGCAGCGACCCGAAGCCATCTAGCGGGGGGATCCAAGAGACCCAGTACTTC.